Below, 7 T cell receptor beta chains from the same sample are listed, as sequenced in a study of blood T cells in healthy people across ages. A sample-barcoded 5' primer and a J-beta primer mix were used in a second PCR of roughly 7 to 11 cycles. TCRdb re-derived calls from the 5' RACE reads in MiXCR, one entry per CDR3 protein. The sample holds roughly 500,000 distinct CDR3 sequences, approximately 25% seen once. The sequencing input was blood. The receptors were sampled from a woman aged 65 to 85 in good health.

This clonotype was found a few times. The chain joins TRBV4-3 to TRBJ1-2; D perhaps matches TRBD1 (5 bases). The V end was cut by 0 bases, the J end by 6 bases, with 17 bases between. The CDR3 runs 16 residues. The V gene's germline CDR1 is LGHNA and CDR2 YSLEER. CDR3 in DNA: TGCGCCAGCAGCCAAGATCCGGGAGGCAGGGCGGATGGCTACACCTTC. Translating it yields CASSQDPGGRADGYTF.

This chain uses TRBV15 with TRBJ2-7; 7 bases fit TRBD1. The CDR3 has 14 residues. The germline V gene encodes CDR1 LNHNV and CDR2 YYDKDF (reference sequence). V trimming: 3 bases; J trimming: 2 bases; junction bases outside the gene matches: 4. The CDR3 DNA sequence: TGTGCCACCAGCAGCTTAGACAGGGCCTACGAGCAGTACTTC. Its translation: CATSSLDRAYEQYF.

CDR3 in DNA: TGTGCCAGCAGTTTATGGAGAGGAAACTTTCCAAATGAGCAGTTCTTC. This translates into CASSLWRGNFPNEQFF. The V gene is TRBV27, the J gene TRBJ2-1; D uncertain. Germline values: CDR1 MNHEY, CDR2 SMNVEV (reference sequence). The CDR3 runs to 16 residues. Trimming shortened V by 1 base and J by 7 bases, and 17 bases separated the two germline ends.

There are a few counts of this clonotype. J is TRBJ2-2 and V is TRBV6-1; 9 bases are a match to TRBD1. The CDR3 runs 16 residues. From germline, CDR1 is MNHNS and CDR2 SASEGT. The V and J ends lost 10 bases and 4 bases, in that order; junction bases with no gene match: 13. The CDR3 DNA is TGTGCCACGAGAGCGCCCGGGACAGGGCCCACCGGGGAGCTGTTTTTT. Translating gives CATRAPGTGPTGELFF.

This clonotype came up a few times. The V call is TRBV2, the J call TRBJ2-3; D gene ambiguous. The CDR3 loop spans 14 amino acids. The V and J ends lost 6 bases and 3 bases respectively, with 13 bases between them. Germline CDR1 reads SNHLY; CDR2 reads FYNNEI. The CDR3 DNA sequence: TGTGCCAGCAGCCGAGACAAGGGTACAGATACGCAGTATTTT. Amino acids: CASSRDKGTDTQYF.

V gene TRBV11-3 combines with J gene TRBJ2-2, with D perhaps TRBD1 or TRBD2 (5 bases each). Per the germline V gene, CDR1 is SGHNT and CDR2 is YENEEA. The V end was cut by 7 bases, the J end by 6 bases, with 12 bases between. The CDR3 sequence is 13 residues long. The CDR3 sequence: CASTGTGSGELFF. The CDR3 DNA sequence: TGTGCCAGCACCGGGACGGGCTCCGGGGAGCTGTTTTTT.

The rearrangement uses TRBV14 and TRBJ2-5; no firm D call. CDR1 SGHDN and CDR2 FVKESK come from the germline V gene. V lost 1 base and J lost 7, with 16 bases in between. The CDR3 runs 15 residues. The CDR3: CASSQAISSSGTQYF. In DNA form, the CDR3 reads TGTGCCAGCAGCCAAGCCATCTCGAGCTCAGGGACCCAGTACTTC.